These 20 T cell receptor beta chains were all obtained from the same sample, sequenced in a study of PD-L1 blockade in urothelial cancer. The data were produced by immunoSEQ multiplex PCR, yet TCRdb's version contains in-frame clones alone and is incomplete. The top ten clones hold 3% to 4% of a sample with 130,000 or so clones, roughly 83% of them seen once. The time point: pretreatment peripheral blood. This sample comprised PBMCs, obtained around atezolizumab (anti-PD-L1) treatment. These receptors were collected from a man aged 50 or older with urothelial cancer.

CDR3 in DNA: TGTGCCAGCTCACCGGAGGGGGACAGGGCATCTGAAGCTTTCTTT. This codes for CASSPEGDRASEAFF. The V call is TRBV18, the J call TRBJ1-1; TRBD1 matches 9 bases. From germline, CDR1 is KGHSH and CDR2 LQKENI. CDR3 size: 15 residues. V gave up 3 bases and J gave up 6 bases; unmatched junction bases: 8.

This chain uses TRBV2 with TRBJ2-2, with TRBD2 identical over 13 bases. V lost 8 bases and J lost 6; bases outside the gene matches: 6. CDR3 length: 15 residues. The germline CDR1 and CDR2 sequences are SNHLY and FYNNEI. CDR3 coding DNA: TGTGCCAGCGGACTAGCGGGAGTGGTTGCCGGGGAGCTGTTTTTT. It yields the protein CASGLAGVVAGELFF.

This chain links TRBV15 with TRBJ1-5; 7 bases map to TRBD1. The CDR3 extends over 15 amino acids. Germline trimming cut 0 bases from V and 5 bases from J; bases unmatched to any gene: 4. The germline CDR1 and CDR2 sequences are LNHNV and YYDKDF (reference sequence). As DNA, the CDR3 is TGTGCCACCAGCAGAGATAGGGACAGCTATCAGCCCCAGCATTTT. This encodes CATSRDRDSYQPQHF.

V is TRBV10-3 and J is TRBJ2-7, with D possibly TRBD2 on 7 matching bases. The CDR3 length is 16 residues. Germline assignment: CDR1 ENHRY and CDR2 SYGVKD. V lost 2 bases and J lost 0, with 14 bases in between. The CDR3 here is CAISEGWGGASYEQYF. The CDR3 nucleotides are TGTGCCATCAGTGAGGGGTGGGGGGGCGCCTCCTACGAGCAGTACTTC.

The CDR3 nucleotides are TGTGCCAGCAGCCCCTCCGGAGGGGCGGGAGGGCCACGTGAGCAGTTCTTC. This translates into CASSPSGGAGGPREQFF. The V gene is TRBV7-9, the J gene TRBJ2-1, with TRBD2 matching over 9 bases. Germline values: CDR1 SEHNR, CDR2 FQNEAQ (reference sequence). V was clipped by 5 bases and J by 9 bases; unmatched bases: 17. CDR3 length: 17 residues.

V gene TRBV19 combines with J gene TRBJ2-3, with TRBD2 identical over 11 bases. Germline assignment: CDR1 LNHDA and CDR2 SQIVND (reference sequence). The trim removed 8 bases at V and 4 bases at J, leaving 11 bases unmatched. The CDR3 consists of 16 residues. DNA of the CDR3: TGTGCCAGTCAGCTAGCGGGAGGCCCTGCGGCAGATACGCAGTATTTT. This sequence encodes CASQLAGGPAADTQYF.

The chain links TRBV7-6 to TRBJ1-6; 8 bases line up with TRBD1. The trim removed 1 base at V and 10 bases at J, leaving 9 bases unmatched. The CDR3 is made up of 16 amino acids. Per germline, CDR1 SGHVS and CDR2 FNYEAQ. DNA of the CDR3: TGTGCCAGCAGCTTAGGGCGGATCGGACAGGGCTCACCCCTCCACTTT. Translated: CASSLGRIGQGSPLHF.

This chain uses TRBV28 with TRBJ1-2; weak D call: TRBD1 (6 bases). Germline loops: CDR1 MDHEN, CDR2 SYDVKM. The CDR3 has 16 residues. V lost 6 bases and J 0 bases, leaving 17 bases between the germline ends. The CDR3 reads CASSLLGGGANYGYTF. Here the CDR3 DNA reads TGTGCCAGCAGCCTTTTAGGGGGGGGAGCTAACTATGGCTACACCTTC.

This chain joins TRBV5-1 and TRBJ2-7, with 8 positions matching TRBD2. The CDR3 extends over 13 amino acids. Trimming at V came to 4 bases and at J to 6 bases, leaving 6 bases not matched to a gene. Germline CDR1 and CDR2: SGHRS and YFSETQ. As DNA, the CDR3 is TGCGCCAGCAGCGACGGGACTAGTCTCGAGCAGTACTTC. Encoded protein: CASSDGTSLEQYF.

The chain uses TRBV19 and TRBJ2-7; weak D call: TRBD1 (5 bases). The germline gives CDR1 LNHDA, CDR2 SQIVND (reference sequence). This CDR3 contains 14 residues. V was shortened by 6 bases and J by 4 bases, with 16 bases between the two germline ends. CDR3 region: CASSPPGATYEQYF. DNA of the CDR3: TGTGCCAGTAGCCCCCCTGGGGCCACGTACGAGCAGTACTTC.

This chain connects TRBV30 to TRBJ1-5; D may be TRBD1 (5 bases). This CDR3 comprises 13 residues. Between the trimmed V and J ends, which lost 1 base and 7 bases, there was a span of 11 bases. CDR1 is GTSNPN, CDR2 SVGIG, per germline (reference sequence). The CDR3 is CAWSGQGGQPQHF. For the CDR3, the DNA is TGTGCCTGGAGTGGGCAGGGCGGACAGCCCCAGCATTTT.

V gene TRBV4-1 combines with J gene TRBJ2-7; the D gene is possibly TRBD2 (5 bases). Trimming removed 5 bases from V and 3 bases from J, with 20 bases in between. CDR3 size: 16 residues. The germline gives CDR1 MGHRA, CDR2 YSYEKL. Written as DNA, the CDR3 is TGCGCCAGCAGCTCAAATACTCCGGGAACCCTCTACGAGCAGTACTTC. Encoded protein: CASSSNTPGTLYEQYF.

This clone occurred a few times. This sequence joins TRBV19 and TRBJ2-2; D gene uncertain. The CDR3 covers 14 residues. Between the trimmed V and J ends, which lost 4 bases and 5 bases, there was a span of 11 bases. Germline assignment: CDR1 LNHDA and CDR2 SQIVND (reference sequence). The CDR3 protein is CASSTAKLTGELFF. The CDR3 DNA reads TGTGCCAGTAGTACCGCAAAACTGACCGGGGAGCTGTTTTTT.

J is TRBJ2-4 and V is TRBV10-2, with a tentative D call TRBD2 (5 bases). Germline V CDR1 and CDR2: WSHSY, SAAADI. The CDR3 consists of 13 residues. V dropped 11 bases and J dropped 3 bases, with 14 bases sitting between them. The chain's CDR3 is CASGGGGKNIQYF. CDR3 coding DNA: TGCGCCTCGGGCGGAGGTGGCAAAAACATTCAGTACTTC.

This chain links TRBV2 with TRBJ2-1; no firm D call. Germline lookup yields CDR1 SNHLY and CDR2 FYNNEI. The CDR3 covers 12 residues. The V end was cut by 3 bases, the J end by 7 bases, with 7 bases between. The CDR3 DNA is TGTGCCAGCAGTGAGGGCTTGAATGAGCAGTTCTTC. Translation: CASSEGLNEQFF.

This clone was seen just once. In DNA form, the CDR3 reads TGTGCCAGCAGCCTGCTAGCGGGGAGCTCCTACAATGAGCAGTTCTTC. The encoded protein is CASSLLAGSSYNEQFF. This chain links TRBV28 with TRBJ2-1; 9 positions match TRBD2. V shed 6 bases and J 0 bases; nucleotides not matched to a gene: 6. Germline CDR1 is MDHEN and CDR2 is SYDVKM. CDR3 length: 16 amino acids.

The chain uses TRBV28 and TRBJ1-1; the D gene is possibly TRBD1 (5 bases). The CDR3 runs to 13 residues. Germline CDR1 reads MDHEN; CDR2 reads SYDVKM. With 6 bases removed from V and 5 bases from J, the gap between germline ends came to 13 bases. The CDR3 loop reads CASRSPGRTEAFF. CDR3 DNA sequence: TGTGCCAGCAGGTCCCCAGGGAGGACTGAAGCTTTCTTT.

This chain links TRBV28 with TRBJ1-1; D unclear. V was cut by 2 bases and J by 4 bases, with 8 bases left in between. The CDR3 sequence is 13 residues long. The germline V gene has CDR1 MDHEN and CDR2 SYDVKM. The CDR3 loop is CASSLARFTEAFF. CDR3 nucleotide sequence: TGTGCCAGCAGTTTAGCCAGGTTCACTGAAGCTTTCTTT. Full variable domain (remainder filled in from reference TRBV28 and TRBJ1-1): DVKVTQSSRYLVKRTGEKVFLECVQDMDHENMFWYRQDPGLGLRLIYFSYDVKMKEKGDIPEGYSVSREKKERFSLILESASTNQTSMYLCASSLARFTEAFFGQGTRLTVV.

This rearrangement joins TRBV5-1 to TRBJ1-5; 8 nucleotides match TRBD1. This CDR3 contains 15 residues. V lost 4 bases to trimming and J lost 4 bases; unmatched junction nucleotides: 7. Germline V gives CDR1 SGHRS, CDR2 YFSETQ. In DNA form, the CDR3 reads TGCGCCAGCAGCCCGGGACAGGTCCCAAATCAGCCCCAGCATTTT. Translated, it gives CASSPGQVPNQPQHF.

This chain connects TRBV5-6 to TRBJ2-5; 7 positions match TRBD2. The germline V gene has CDR1 SGHDT and CDR2 YYEEEE. Germline trimming cut 5 bases from V and 3 bases from J; bases unmatched to any gene: 13. The CDR3 loop spans 16 amino acids. Written as DNA, the CDR3 is TGTGCCAGCAGGGAGGAGGGCGGGCGGGGGAAAGAGACCCAGTACTTC. Protein product: CASREEGGRGKETQYF.